This note documents a single T cell receptor (beta chain) sequence. One junction end disagrees with the germline gene, perhaps due to a read error. CDR1 and CDR2 (germline): SGDLS, YYNGEE. The CDR3 is 13 amino acids. The data were obtained in a study of blood T cell repertoires in COVID-19. Across the whole study: Some COVID-19 samples were acute and others convalescent; all came from the United States, Italy and Spain. T cells, B-cell-depleted T cells, or PBMCs provided the cDNA or gDNA that served as material.

As originally analysed: Nucleated cell number was recorded as an estimate derived from reference gene primer amplification. TCRdb's table, derived via immunoSEQ multiplex PCR, lists solely in-frame clones and lacks some. Clone size and the V and J calls come from that table; the DNA yielded D and trimming. In the table there are fewer than 400,000 clones, more than 75% of which are singletons. Sequencing was carried out using peripheral blood. V usage is TRBV9 and J usage is TRBJ1-2; D is perhaps TRBD1 (5 bases). The TCR comes from a human donor in a cohort sampled during active COVID-19. CDR3 protein: CASSARPLDKALF. CDR3 sequence (DNA): TGTGCCAGCAGCGCGAGGCCGTTGGACAAAGCCCTCTTC.